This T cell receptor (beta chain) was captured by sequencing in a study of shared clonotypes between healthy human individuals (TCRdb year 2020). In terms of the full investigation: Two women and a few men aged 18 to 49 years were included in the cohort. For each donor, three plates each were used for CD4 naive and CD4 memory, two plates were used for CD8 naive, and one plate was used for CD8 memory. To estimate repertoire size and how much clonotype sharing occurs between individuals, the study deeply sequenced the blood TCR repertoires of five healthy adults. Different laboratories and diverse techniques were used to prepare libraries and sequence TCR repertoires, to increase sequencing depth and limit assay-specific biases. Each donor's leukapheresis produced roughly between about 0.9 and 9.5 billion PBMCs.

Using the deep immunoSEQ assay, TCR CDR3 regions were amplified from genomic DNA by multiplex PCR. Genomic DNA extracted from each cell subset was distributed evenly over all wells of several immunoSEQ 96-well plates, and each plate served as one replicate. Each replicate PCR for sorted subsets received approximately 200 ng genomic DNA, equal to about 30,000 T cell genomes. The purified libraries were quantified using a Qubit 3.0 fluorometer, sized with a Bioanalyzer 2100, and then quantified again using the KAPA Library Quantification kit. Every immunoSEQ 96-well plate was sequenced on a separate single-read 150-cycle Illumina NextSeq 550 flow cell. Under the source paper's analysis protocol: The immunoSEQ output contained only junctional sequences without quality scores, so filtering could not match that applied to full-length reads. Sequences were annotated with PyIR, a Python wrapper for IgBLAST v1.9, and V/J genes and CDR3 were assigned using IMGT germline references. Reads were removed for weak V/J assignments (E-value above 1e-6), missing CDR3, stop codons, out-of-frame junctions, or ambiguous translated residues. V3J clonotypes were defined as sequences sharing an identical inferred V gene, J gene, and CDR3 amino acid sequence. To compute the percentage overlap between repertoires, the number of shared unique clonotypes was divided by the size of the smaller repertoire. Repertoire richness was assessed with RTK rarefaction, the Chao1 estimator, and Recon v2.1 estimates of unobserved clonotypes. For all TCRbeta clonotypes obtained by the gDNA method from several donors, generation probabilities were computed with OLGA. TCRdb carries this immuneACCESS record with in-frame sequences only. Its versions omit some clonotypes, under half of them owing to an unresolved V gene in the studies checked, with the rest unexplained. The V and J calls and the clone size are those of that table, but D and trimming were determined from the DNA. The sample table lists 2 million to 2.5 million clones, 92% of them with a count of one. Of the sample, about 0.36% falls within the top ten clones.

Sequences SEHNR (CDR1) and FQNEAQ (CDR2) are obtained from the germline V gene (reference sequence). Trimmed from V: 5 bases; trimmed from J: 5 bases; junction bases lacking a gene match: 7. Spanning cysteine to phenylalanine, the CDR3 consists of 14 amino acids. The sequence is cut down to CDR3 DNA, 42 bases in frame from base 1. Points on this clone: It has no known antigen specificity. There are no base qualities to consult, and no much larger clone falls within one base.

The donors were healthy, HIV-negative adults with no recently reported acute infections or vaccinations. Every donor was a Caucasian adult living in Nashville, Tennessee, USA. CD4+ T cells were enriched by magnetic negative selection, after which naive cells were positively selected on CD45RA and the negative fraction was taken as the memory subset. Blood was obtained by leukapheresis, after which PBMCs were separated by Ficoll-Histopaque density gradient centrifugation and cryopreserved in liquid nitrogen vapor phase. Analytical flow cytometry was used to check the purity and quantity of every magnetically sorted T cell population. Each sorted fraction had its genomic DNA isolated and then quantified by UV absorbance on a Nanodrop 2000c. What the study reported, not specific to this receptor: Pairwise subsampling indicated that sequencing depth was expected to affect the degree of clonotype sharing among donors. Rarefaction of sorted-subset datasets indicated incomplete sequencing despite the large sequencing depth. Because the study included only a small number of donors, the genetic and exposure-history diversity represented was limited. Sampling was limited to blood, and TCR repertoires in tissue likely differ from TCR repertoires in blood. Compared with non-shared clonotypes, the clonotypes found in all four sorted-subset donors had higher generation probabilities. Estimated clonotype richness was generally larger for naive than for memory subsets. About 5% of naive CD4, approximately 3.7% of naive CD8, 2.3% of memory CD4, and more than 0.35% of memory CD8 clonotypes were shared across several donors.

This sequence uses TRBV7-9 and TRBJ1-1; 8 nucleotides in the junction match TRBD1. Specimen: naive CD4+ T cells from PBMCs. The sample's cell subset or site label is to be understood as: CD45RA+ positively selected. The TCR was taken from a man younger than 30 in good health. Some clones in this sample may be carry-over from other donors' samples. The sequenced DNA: TGTGCCAGCAGCCACGGACAGGGAGGGACTGAAGCTTTCTTT. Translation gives CASSHGQGGTEAFF.